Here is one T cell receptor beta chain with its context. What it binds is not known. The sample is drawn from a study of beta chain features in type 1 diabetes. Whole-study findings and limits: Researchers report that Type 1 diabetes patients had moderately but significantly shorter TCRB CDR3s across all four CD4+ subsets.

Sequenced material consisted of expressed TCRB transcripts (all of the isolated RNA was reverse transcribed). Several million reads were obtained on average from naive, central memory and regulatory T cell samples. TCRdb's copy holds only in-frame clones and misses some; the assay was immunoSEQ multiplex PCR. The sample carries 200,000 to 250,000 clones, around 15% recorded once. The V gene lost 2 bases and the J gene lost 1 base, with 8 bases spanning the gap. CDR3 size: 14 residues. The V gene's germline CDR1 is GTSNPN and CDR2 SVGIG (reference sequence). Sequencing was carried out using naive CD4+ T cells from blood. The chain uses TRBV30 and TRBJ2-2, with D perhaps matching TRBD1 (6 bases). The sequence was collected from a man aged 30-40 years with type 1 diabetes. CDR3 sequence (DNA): TGTGCCTGGAGTCGACAGGTGAACACCGGGGAGCTGTTTTTT. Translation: CAWSRQVNTGELFF.